The 21 T cell receptor beta chains below come from one sample, sequenced in a study of CXCR3-negative and CXCR3-positive naive CD8 T cells. Study outcomes and limitations: Researchers report that CXCR3-positive naive cells carry more hydrophobic TRB CDR3s than CXCR3-negative naive cells.

No antigen has been assigned to these receptors. UMI-tagged TRB cDNA libraries were built via 5' RACE. Following a re-call of the 5' RACE reads, TCRdb has one entry per CDR3 protein and lacks DNA. This sample's clone table lists over 150,000 distinct CDR3 sequences. What was sequenced was naive CXCR3+ CD8+ T cells from blood. Documented subset: CD45RO-CCR7+CD27+CD95- naive CD8+ T cells expressing CXCR3 (TNR3+). Source of these receptors: a human donor in good health. Some clones in this sample may be carry-over from other donors' samples.

The chain has TRBV6-5 and TRBJ1-1; TCRdb outputs TRBD1, but without DNA this stays unchecked. CDR3 length: 14 amino acids. CDR1 is MNHEY, CDR2 SVGAGI, per germline. The CDR3 reads CASSWTASNTEAFF.

This sequence joins TRBV11-2 and TRBJ2-7; no DNA is available, so the TRBD1 call from TCRdb remains unchecked. The germline CDR1 and CDR2 sequences are SGHAT and FQNNGV. CDR3 length: 14 amino acids. CDR3 region: CASSLVDRVYEQYF.

This CDR3 reads CASSLGLSNYGYTF. V is TRBV7-9 and J is TRBJ1-2. The length of the CDR3 is 14 residues. Germline V gives CDR1 SEHNR, CDR2 FQNEAQ (reference sequence). Using reference TRBV7-9 and TRBJ1-2 for the parts outside the CDR3, the full variable domain is DTGVSQNPRHKITKRGQNVTFRCDPISEHNRLYWYRQTLGQGPEFLTYFQNEAQLEKSRLLSDRFSAERPKGSFSTLEIQRTEQGDSAMYLCASSLGLSNYGYTFGSGTRLTVV.

The chain employs TRBV10-3 and TRBJ2-1; TCRdb returns TRBD1, unconfirmable since there is no DNA. Germline loops: CDR1 ENHRY, CDR2 SYGVKD. The CDR3 loop spans 19 amino acids. CDR3 region: CAISVPWVAGQREYNEQFF.

The chain carries TRBV30 and TRBJ1-1. In germline, CDR1 is GTSNPN, CDR2 SVGIG (reference sequence). CDR3 length: 13 amino acids. CDR3 loop: CSWSAMSGTEAFF.

The rearrangement uses TRBV7-8 and TRBJ2-7; TCRdb's D call, TRBD2, is unchecked because there is no DNA. This CDR3 has 19 amino acids. Germline CDR1 is SGHVS and CDR2 is FQNEAQ. The chain's CDR3 is CASSLGAGVDGRVGYEQYF.

The V and J genes are TRBV20-1 and TRBJ2-7. CDR1 is DFQATT and CDR2 is SNEGSKA in the germline V gene (reference sequence). The CDR3 consists of 16 residues. The CDR3 loop is CSARDRDGTVLIKQYF.

The chain recombines TRBV29-1 with TRBJ2-2; absent DNA, TCRdb's TRBD1 call cannot be checked. The CDR3 consists of 17 residues. Germline V gives CDR1 SQVTM, CDR2 ANQGSEA. This CDR3 reads CSVEDKVGHIGSRELFF.

The CDR3 reads CASSYGNYGYTF. The gene calls are TRBV6-5 and TRBJ1-2. This CDR3 is 12 amino acids long. CDR1 is MNHEY and CDR2 is SVGAGI in the germline V gene.

This rearrangement joins TRBV11-2 to TRBJ2-2. From germline, CDR1 is SGHAT and CDR2 FQNNGV. This CDR3 has 12 amino acids. The chain's CDR3 is CASSLDLRELFF.

The gene calls are TRBV7-3 and TRBJ2-7. The length of the CDR3 is 13 residues. CDR1 and CDR2 from the germline V gene are SGHTA and FQGTGA. The CDR3 region is CASSLAGEEEQYF.

This chain uses TRBV7-9 with TRBJ2-7; the TCRdb call, TRBD2, lacks DNA for checking. Germline CDR1 and CDR2: SEHNR and FQNEAQ (reference sequence). The CDR3 length is 13 residues. CDR3 sequence reads: CASSLASGDEQYF.

V gene TRBV5-1 combines with J gene TRBJ2-1; TCRdb's D call of TRBD1 is untestable without DNA. Germline lookup yields CDR1 SGHRS and CDR2 YFSETQ. The CDR3 loop spans 15 amino acids. CDR3 sequence: CASSLEGGVYNEQFF.

The chain carries TRBV6-5 and TRBJ1-4; TCRdb proposes TRBD1, but this gene call is untestable without DNA. This CDR3 is 15 amino acids long. Germline V CDR1 and CDR2: MNHEY, SVGAGI. CDR3 amino acids: CASSSYRGAVEKLFF.

J is TRBJ1-2 and V is TRBV29-1. This CDR3 has 14 residues. Germline assignment: CDR1 SQVTM and CDR2 ANQGSEA. The CDR3: CSAIPGPPYYGYTF. Drawing the rest from reference TRBV29-1 and TRBJ1-2, the complete variable domain is SAVISQKPSRDICQRGTSLTIQCQVDSQVTMMFWYRQQPGQSLTLIATANQGSEATYESGFVIDKFPISRPNLTFSTLTVSNMSPEDSSIYLCSAIPGPPYYGYTFGSGTRLTVV.

V usage is TRBV12-3 or TRBV12-4 and J usage is TRBJ2-1; TCRdb indicates TRBD2, and absent DNA this call remains unverified. The CDR3 totals 17 residues. CDR3 protein: CASSPEIGTSGSGEQFF.

The chain carries TRBV11-2 and TRBJ2-1; TCRdb's D call of TRBD1 is untestable without DNA. This CDR3 spans 17 amino acids. CDR1 and CDR2 (germline): SGHAT, FQNNGV. CDR3 region: CAGTESPGQGAFDEQFF.

The gene calls are TRBV5-1 and TRBJ1-4; TCRdb calls TRBD1, which cannot be checked without DNA. CDR1 is SGHRS, CDR2 YFSETQ, per germline. This CDR3 comprises 18 residues. The CDR3 loop reads CASSLRTGGSSWDEKLFF.

The chain joins TRBV14 to TRBJ2-5. The CDR3 consists of 14 residues. Germline CDR1 is SGHDN and CDR2 is FVKESK. The CDR3 loop reads CASSQHPRPETQYF.

The chain employs TRBV28 and TRBJ1-4. CDR3 length equals 15 residues. Germline-derived CDR1 and CDR2 are MDHEN and SYDVKM. CDR3 sequence: CASSLLADPNEKLFF.

The chain combines TRBV15 with TRBJ1-4; absent DNA, TCRdb's TRBD1 call cannot be checked. CDR3 length: 14 residues. Germline V gene lookup returns CDR1 LNHNV and CDR2 YYDKDF (reference sequence). Here the CDR3 reads CATSRGGDNEKLFF.